This T cell receptor (beta chain) was captured by sequencing in a study of blood T cell repertoires in COVID-19. Using immunoSEQ multiplex PCR, the repertoire was profiled, and TCRdb retains in-frame clones only, with some absent. The sample lists tens of thousands of clones; 88% were seen once. The CDR3 sequence is 14 residues long. Germline CDR1 MGHRA, CDR2 YSYEKL. Trimming stripped 4 bases from V and 0 bases from J, with 10 bases between. The clonotype originates from a human donor in a cohort sampled during active COVID-19. Input material: peripheral blood. The V and J genes are TRBV4-1 and TRBJ2-7, with D possibly being TRBD1 (5 bases). CDR3 residues: CASSPTGVSYEQYF. In nucleotides, the CDR3 is TGCGCCAGCAGCCCCACAGGTGTCTCCTACGAGCAGTACTTC.